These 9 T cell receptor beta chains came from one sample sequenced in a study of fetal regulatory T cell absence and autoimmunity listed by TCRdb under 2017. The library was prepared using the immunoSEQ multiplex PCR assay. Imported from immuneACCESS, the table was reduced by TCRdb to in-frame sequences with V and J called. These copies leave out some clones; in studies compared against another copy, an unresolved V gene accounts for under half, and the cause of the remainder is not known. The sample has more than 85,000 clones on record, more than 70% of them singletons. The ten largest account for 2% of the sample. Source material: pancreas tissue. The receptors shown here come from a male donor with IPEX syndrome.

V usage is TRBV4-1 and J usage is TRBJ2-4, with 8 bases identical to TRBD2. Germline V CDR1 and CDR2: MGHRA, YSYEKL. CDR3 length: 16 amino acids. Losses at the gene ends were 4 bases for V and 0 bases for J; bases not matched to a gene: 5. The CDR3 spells CASSPQTSVAKNIQYF. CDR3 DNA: TGCGCCAGCAGCCCGCAGACTAGCGTAGCCAAAAACATTCAGTACTTC.

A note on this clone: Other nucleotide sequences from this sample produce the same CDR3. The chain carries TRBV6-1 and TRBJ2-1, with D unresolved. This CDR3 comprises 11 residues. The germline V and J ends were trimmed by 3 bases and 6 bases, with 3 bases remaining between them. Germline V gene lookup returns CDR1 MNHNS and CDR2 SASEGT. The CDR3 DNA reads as TGTGCCAGCAGTGAGGGCAATGAGCAGTTCTTC. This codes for CASSEGNEQFF.

The CDR3 region has the DNA TGCGCCAGCAGCCAGGACAACACCGGGGAGCTGTTTTTT. Translation: CASSQDNTGELFF. This chain joins TRBV4-1 and TRBJ2-2; D is unresolved. CDR1 is MGHRA, CDR2 YSYEKL, per germline. V dropped 3 bases and J dropped 2 bases, with 4 bases sitting between them. The CDR3 length is 13 residues.

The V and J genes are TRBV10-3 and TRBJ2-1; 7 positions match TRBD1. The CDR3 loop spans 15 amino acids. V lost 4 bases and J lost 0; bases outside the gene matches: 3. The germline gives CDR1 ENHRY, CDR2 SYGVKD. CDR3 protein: CAISAPGGSYNEQFF. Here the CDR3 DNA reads TGTGCCATCAGTGCTCCAGGGGGCTCCTACAATGAGCAGTTCTTC.

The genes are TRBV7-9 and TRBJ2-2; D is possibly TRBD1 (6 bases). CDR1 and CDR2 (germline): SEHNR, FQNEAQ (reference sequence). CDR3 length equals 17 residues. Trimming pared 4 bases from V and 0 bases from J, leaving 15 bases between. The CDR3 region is CASSYPARTANTGELFF. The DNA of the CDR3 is TGTGCCAGCAGCTATCCCGCAAGGACAGCGAACACCGGGGAGCTGTTTTTT.

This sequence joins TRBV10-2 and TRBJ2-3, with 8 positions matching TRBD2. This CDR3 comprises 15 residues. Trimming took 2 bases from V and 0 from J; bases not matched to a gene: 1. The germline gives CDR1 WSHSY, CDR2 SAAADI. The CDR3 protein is CASSEPSGSTDTQYF. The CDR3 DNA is TGCGCCAGCAGTGAGCCTAGCGGGAGCACAGATACGCAGTATTTT.

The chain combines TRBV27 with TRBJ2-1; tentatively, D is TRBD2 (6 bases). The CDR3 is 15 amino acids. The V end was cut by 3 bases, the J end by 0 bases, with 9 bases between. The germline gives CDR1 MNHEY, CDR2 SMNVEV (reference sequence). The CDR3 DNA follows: TGTGCCAGCAGTTTCCTAGCGCCCTCCTACAATGAGCAGTTCTTC. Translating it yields CASSFLAPSYNEQFF.

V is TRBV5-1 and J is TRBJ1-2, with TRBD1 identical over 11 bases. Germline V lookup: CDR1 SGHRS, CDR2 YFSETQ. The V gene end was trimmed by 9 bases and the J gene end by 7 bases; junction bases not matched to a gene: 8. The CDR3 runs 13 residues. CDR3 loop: CATRTGGAGGYTF. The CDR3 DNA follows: TGCGCCACCCGGACAGGGGGCGCAGGTGGCTACACCTTC. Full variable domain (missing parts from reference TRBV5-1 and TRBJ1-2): KAGVTQTPRYLIKTRGQQVTLSCSPISGHRSVSWYQQTPGQGLQFLFEYFSETQRNKGNFPGRFSGRQFSNSRSEMNVSTLELGDSALYLCATRTGGAGGYTFGSGTRLTVV.

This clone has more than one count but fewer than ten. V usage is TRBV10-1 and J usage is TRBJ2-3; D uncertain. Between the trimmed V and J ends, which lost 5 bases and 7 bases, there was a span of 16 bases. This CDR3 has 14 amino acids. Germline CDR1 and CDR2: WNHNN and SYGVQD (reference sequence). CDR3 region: CASSSGTPANTQYF. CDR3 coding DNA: TGCGCCAGCAGTTCTGGAACCCCAGCGAATACGCAGTATTTT.